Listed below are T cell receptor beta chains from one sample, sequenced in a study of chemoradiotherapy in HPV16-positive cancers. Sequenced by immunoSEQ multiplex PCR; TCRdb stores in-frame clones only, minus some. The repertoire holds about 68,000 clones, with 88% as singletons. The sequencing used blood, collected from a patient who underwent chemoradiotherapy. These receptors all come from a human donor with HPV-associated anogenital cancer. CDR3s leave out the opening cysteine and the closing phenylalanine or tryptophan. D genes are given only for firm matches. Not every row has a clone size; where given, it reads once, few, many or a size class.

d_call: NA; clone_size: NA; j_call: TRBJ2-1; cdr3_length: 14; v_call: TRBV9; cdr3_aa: ASSVVTQGTLNEQF
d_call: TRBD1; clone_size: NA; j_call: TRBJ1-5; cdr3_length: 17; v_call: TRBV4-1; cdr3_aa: ASSQELTGGVNSNQPQH
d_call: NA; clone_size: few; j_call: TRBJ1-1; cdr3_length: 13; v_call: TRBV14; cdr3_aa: ASSVRQVLNTEAF
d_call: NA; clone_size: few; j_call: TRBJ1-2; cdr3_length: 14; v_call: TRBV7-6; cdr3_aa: ASSFGITQGNYGYT
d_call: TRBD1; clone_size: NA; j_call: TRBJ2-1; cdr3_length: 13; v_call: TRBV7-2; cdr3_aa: ASSLDSRTGNEQF
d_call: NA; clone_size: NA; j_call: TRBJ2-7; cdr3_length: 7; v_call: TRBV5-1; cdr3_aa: ASRYEQY
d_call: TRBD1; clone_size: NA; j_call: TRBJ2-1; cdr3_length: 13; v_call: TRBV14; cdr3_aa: ASSRDRGSYNEQF
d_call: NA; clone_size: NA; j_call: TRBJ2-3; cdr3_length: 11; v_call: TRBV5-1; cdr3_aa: ASSHTYGDTQY
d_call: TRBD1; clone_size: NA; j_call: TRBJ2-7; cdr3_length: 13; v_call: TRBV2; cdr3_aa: ASSVDRLTSYEQY
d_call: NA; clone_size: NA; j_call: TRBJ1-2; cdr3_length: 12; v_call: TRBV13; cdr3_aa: ASDTLGGMGGYT
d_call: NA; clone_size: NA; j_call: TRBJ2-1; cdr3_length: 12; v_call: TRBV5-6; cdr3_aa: ASSWGLASNEQF
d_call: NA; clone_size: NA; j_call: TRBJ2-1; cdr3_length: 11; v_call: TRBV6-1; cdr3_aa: ASSETGYNEQF
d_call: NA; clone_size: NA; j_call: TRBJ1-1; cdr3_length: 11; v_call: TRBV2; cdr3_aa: ASTGDLNTEAF
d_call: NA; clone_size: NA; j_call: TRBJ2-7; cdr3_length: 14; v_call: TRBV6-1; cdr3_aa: ASSANPGGQVDEQY
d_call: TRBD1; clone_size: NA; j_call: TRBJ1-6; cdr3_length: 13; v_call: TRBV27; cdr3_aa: ASSPAGQANSPLH
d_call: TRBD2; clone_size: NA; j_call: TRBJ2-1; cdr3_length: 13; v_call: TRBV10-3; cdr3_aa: AISKKRELENEQF
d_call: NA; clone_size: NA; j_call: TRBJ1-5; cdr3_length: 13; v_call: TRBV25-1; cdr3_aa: ASSEAGVSNQPQH
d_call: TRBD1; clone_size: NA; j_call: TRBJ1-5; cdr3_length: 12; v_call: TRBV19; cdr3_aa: ASSTTGEGQPQH
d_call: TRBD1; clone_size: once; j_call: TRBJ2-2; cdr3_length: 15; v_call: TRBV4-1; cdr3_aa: ASSPLGTGSNTGELF
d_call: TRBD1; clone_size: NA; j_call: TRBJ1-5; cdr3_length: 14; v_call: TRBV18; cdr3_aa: ASSSTGRGLNQPQH
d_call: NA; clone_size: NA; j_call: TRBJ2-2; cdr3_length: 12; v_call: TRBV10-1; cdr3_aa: ASSGGTNPGELF
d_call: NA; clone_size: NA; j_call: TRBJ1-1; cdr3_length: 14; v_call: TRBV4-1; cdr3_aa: ASSLSGGKPNTEAF
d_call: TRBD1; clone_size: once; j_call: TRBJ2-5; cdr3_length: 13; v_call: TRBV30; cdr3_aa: AWGEGTGVQETQY
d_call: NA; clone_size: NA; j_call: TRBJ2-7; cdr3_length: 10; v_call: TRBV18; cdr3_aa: ASSPKGNEQY
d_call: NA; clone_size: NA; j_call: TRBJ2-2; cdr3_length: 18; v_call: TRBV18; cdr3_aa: ASSTLMGAGHRANTGELF
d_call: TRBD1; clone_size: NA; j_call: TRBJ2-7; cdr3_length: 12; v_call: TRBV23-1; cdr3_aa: ARTLTGGIHEQY
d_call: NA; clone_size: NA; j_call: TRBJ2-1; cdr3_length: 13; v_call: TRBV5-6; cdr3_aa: ASSFREGSYNEQF
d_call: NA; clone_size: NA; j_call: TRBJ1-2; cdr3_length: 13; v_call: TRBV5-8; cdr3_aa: ASSFALGHNYGYT
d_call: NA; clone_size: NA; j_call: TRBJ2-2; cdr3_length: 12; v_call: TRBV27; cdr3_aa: ASSLVGNTGELF
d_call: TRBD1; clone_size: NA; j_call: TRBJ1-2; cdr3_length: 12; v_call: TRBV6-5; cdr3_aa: ASSYSGQGSVYT
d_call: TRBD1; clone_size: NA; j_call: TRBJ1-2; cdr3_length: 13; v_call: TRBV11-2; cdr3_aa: ASSPGTGSVSGYT
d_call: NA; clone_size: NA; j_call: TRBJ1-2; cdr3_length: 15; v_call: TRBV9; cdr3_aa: ASSVAPQGSTNYGYT
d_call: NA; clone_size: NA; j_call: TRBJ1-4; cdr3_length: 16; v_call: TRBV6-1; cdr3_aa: ASSDLPWRRQGEEKLF
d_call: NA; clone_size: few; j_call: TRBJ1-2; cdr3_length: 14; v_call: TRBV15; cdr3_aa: ATSRDLVSSFYGYT
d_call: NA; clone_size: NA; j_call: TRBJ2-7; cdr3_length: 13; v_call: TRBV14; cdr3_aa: ASSLSSRDPYEQY
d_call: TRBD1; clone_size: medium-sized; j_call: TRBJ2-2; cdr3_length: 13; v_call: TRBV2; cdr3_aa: ASKTGTDTTGELF
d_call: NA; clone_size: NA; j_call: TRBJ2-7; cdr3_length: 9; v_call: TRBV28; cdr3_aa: ASSFLASWY
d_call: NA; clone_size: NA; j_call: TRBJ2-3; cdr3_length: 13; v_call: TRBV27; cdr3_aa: ASSFRAVGSDTQY
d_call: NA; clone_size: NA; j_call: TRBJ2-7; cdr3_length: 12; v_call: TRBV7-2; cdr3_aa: ASSLSRTGYEQY
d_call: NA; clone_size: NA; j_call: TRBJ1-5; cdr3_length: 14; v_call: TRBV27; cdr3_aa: ASSLSSGHSNQPQH
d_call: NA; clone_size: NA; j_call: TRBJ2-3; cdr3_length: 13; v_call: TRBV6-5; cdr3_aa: ASSSRGSTEDTQY
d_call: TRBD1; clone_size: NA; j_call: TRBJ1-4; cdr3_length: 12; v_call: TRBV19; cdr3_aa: ASRQSGQGEKLF